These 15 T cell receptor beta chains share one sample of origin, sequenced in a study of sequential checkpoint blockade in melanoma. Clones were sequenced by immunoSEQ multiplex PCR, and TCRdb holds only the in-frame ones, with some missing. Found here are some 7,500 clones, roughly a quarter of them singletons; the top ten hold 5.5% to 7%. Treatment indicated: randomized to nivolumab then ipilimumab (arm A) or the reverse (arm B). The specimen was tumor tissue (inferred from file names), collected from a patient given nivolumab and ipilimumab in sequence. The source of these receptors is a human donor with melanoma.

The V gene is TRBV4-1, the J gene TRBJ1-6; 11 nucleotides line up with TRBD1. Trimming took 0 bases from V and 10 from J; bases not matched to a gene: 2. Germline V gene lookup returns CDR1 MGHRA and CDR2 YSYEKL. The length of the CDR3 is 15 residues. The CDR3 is CASSQEGTGGSPLHF. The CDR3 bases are TGCGCCAGCAGCCAAGAAGGGACAGGGGGGTCACCCCTCCACTTT.

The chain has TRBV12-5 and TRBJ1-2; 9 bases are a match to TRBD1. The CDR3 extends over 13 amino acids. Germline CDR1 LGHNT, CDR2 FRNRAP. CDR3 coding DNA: TGTGCCAGCACACAACAGGGGGCTTATGGCTACACCTTC. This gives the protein CASTQQGAYGYTF. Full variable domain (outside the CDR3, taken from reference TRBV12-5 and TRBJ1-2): DARVTQTPRHKVTEMGQEVTMRCQPILGHNTVFWYRQTMMQGLELLAYFRNRAPLDDSGMPKDRFSAEMPDATLATLKIQPSEPRDSAVYFCASTQQGAYGYTFGSGTRLTVV.

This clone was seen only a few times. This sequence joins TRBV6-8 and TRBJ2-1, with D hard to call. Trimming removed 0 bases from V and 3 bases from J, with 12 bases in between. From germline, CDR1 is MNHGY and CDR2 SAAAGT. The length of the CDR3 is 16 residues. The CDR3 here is CASSYSLARSYNEQFF. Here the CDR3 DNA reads TGTGCCAGCAGTTACTCGTTGGCCAGGAGCTACAATGAGCAGTTCTTC.

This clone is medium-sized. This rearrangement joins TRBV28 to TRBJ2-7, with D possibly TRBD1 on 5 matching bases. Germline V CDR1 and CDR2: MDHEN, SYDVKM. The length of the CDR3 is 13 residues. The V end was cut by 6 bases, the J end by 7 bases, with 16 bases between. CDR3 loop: CASRQAGLWEQYF. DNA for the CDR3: TGTGCCAGCAGGCAGGCAGGGCTATGGGAGCAGTACTTC.

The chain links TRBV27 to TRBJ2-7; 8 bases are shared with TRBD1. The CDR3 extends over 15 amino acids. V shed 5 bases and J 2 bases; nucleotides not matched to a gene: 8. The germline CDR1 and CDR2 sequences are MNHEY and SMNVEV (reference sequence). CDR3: CASSLKGQAAYEQYF. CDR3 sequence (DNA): TGTGCCAGCAGTCTGAAGGGACAGGCGGCCTACGAGCAGTACTTC.

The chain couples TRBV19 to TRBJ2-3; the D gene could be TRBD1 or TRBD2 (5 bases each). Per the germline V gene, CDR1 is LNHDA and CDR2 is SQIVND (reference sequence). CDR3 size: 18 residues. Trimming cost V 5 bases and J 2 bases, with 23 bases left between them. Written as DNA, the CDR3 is TGTGCCAGTAGTCGAACCACCGGGACCGGAGGATACACAGATACGCAGTATTTT. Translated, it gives CASSRTTGTGGYTDTQYF.

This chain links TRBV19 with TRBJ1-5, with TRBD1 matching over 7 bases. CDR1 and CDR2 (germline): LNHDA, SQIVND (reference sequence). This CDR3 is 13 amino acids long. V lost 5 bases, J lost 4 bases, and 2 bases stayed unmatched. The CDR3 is CASSSTGNQPQHF. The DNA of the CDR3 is TGTGCCAGTAGTTCGACAGGGAATCAGCCCCAGCATTTT.

The CDR3 sequence: CATSRDKASGFLFF. The CDR3 nucleotides are TGTGCCACCAGCAGAGATAAGGCTAGCGGCTTTCTATTCTTC. The genes are TRBV15 and TRBJ2-1; the match to TRBD2 covers 7 bases. This CDR3 contains 14 residues. Per germline, CDR1 LNHNV and CDR2 YYDKDF (reference sequence). V trimming: 0 bases; J trimming: 16 bases; junction bases outside the gene matches: 12.

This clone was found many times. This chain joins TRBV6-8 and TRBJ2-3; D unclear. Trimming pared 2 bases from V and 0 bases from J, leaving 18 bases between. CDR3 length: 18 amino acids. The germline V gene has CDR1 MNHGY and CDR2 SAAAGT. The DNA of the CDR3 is TGTGCCAGCAGTTACCCGACGACTGGAAAAACTAGCACAGATACGCAGTATTTT. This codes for CASSYPTTGKTSTDTQYF.

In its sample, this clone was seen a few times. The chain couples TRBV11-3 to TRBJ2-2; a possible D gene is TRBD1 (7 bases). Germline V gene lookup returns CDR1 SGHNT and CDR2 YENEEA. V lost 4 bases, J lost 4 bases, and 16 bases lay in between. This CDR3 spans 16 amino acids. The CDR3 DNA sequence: TGTGCCAGCAGCTCGCGACAGGGAGGCGGCACCGGGGAGCTGTTTTTT. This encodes CASSSRQGGGTGELFF.

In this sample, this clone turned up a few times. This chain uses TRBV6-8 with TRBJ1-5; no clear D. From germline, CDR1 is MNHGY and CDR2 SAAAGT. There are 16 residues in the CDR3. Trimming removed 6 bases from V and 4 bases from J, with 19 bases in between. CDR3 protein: CASSLPRAGYNQPQHF. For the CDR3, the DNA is TGTGCCAGCAGCTTGCCCCGGGCGGGCTATAATCAGCCCCAGCATTTT.

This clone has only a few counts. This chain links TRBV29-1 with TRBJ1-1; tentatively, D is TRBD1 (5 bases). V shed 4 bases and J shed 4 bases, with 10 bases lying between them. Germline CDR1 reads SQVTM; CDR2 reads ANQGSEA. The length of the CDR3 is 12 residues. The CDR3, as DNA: TGCAGCGTTGGGGAAGGGGCCACTGAAGCTTTCTTT. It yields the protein CSVGEGATEAFF.

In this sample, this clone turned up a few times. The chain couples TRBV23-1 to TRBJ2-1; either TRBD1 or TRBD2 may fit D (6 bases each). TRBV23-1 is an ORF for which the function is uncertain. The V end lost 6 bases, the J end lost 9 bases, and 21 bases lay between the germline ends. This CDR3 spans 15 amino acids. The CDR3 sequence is CASSQAQGRGAEQFF. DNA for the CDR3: TGCGCCAGCAGCCAAGCACAGGGAAGGGGGGCTGAGCAGTTCTTC.

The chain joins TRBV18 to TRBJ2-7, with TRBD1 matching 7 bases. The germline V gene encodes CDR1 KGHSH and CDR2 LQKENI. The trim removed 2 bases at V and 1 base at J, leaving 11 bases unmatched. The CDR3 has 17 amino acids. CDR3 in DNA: TGTGCCAGCTCACCATCCGGGACAGTTTTGTCATCCTACGAGCAGTACTTC. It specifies CASSPSGTVLSSYEQYF.

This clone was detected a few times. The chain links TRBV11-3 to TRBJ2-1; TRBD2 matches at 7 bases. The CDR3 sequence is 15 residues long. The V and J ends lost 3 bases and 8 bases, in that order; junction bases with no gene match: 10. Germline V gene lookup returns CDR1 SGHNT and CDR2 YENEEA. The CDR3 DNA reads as TGTGCCAGCAGCTTGGGACTATCCCCCTCCGATGAGCAGTTCTTC. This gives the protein CASSLGLSPSDEQFF.